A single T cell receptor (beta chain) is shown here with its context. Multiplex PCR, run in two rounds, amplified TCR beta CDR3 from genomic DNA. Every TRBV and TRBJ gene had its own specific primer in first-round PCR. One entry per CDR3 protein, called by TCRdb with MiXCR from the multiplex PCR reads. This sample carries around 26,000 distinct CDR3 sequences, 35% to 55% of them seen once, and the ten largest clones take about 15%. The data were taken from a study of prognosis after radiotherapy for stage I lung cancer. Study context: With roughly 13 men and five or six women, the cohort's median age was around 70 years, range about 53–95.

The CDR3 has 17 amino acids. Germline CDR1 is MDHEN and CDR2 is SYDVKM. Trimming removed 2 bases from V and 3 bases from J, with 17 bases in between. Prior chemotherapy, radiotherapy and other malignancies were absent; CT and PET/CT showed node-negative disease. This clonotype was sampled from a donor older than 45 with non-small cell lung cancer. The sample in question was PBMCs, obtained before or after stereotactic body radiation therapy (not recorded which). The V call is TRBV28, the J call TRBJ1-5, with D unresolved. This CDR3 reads CASSLVSGRALNQPQHF. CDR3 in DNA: TGTGCCAGCAGTTTAGTTTCGGGCAGAGCCCTCAATCAGCCCCAGCATTTT.